The clone carrying this TCR beta chain was detected once. Researchers collected 9 to 10 milliliters of peripheral blood from every single donor. Next came a second PCR, run for about 6 to 11 cycles, which used a sample-barcoded 5' primer along with a J-beta primer mix. TCRdb recomputed calls from the 5' RACE reads with MiXCR, one row per CDR3 protein. The data hold just over 800,000 distinct CDR3 sequences, with about 59% observed a single time. The data are from a study of blood T cells in healthy people across ages. The length of the CDR3 is 15 residues. The trim removed 5 bases at V and 11 bases at J, leaving 14 bases unmatched. CDR1 and CDR2 from the germline V gene are SGHTA and FQGNSA.

The chain uses TRBV7-2 and TRBJ2-5, with 10 nucleotides matching TRBD1. Sequenced sample: blood. The TCR originated in a man younger than 45 in good health. The CDR3 DNA sequence: TGTGCCAGCAGCCTCCGGGACAGGGGAAACAATGAGCAGTACTTC. Residues: CASSLRDRGNNEQYF.